This entry lists 20 T cell receptor beta chains sequenced from one sample in a study of cytomegalovirus exposure and HLA in healthy donors. Primers: 60 Vbeta forward and 13 Jbeta reverse. Here immunoSEQ multiplex PCR was the method, and the copy in TCRdb shows in-frame clones only, minus some. The sample has some 130,000 clones; 66% are singletons. The specimen was PBMCs. These receptors were obtained from a human donor in good health.

The chain recombines TRBV5-8 with TRBJ1-2; TRBD1 matches 8 bases. Germline V gene sequence: CDR1 SGHTS, CDR2 YDEGEE. The CDR3 runs to 13 residues. J gave up 6 bases and V 2 bases, and 3 bases lay outside the gene matches. The DNA for the CDR3 is TGTGCCAGCAGCTTCGACAGGGGAGATGGCTACACCTTC. Translation: CASSFDRGDGYTF. The whole variable domain, filled in from reference TRBV5-8 and TRBJ1-2, reads EAGVTQSPTHLIKTRGQQATLRCSPISGHTSVYWYQQALGLGLQFLLWYDEGEERNRGNFPPRFSGRQFPNYSSELNVNALELEDSALYLCASSFDRGDGYTFGSGTRLTVV.

This clone was observed a few times. The chain carries TRBV5-1 and TRBJ2-5, with 11 bases aligning to TRBD1. This CDR3 is built from 13 residues. Germline trimming cut 7 bases from V and 5 bases from J; bases unmatched to any gene: 4. Germline V CDR1 and CDR2: SGHRS, YFSETQ. The CDR3 DNA reads as TGCGCCAGCTCCCGGGACAGGGGGGAGACCCAGTACTTC. It specifies CASSRDRGETQYF.

V usage is TRBV7-9 and J usage is TRBJ2-5; tentatively, D is TRBD1 (7 bases). Germline V gene sequence: CDR1 SEHNR, CDR2 FQNEAQ (reference sequence). V was pared by 4 bases and J by 3 bases, with 15 bases between. The CDR3 length is 15 residues. CDR3 nucleotides: TGTGCCAGCAGCTCGTGGACAGGAGGGGAAGAGACCCAGTACTTC. Its translation is CASSSWTGGEETQYF.

The chain links TRBV2 to TRBJ2-7; D is possibly TRBD2 (7 bases). This CDR3 contains 15 residues. Germline V gives CDR1 SNHLY, CDR2 FYNNEI. V lost 1 base and J 6 bases, leaving 16 bases between the germline ends. CDR3 residues: CASSEETGGFGEQYF. DNA for the CDR3: TGTGCCAGCAGTGAAGAGACGGGGGGCTTTGGCGAGCAGTACTTC. Using reference TRBV2 and TRBJ2-7 for the parts outside the CDR3, the full variable domain is EPEVTQTPSHQVTQMGQEVILRCVPISNHLYFYWYRQILGQKVEFLVSFYNNEISEKSEIFDDQFSVERPDGSNFTLKIRSTKLEDSAMYFCASSEETGGFGEQYFGPGTRLTVT.

The V gene is TRBV2, the J gene TRBJ2-7; D gene unclear. V lost 2 bases, J lost 9 bases, and 11 bases lay in between. Germline loops: CDR1 SNHLY, CDR2 FYNNEI. The CDR3 totals 12 residues. The CDR3 DNA reads TGTGCCAGCAGTGAACTGTCTAGGTTGCAGTACTTC. Its translation is CASSELSRLQYF. Looking up the rest from reference TRBV2 and TRBJ2-7 gives the full variable domain: EPEVTQTPSHQVTQMGQEVILRCVPISNHLYFYWYRQILGQKVEFLVSFYNNEISEKSEIFDDQFSVERPDGSNFTLKIRSTKLEDSAMYFCASSELSRLQYFGPGTRLTVT.

This clone came up a few times. V and J are TRBV15 and TRBJ2-5; TRBD2 might be the D (5 bases). Germline CDR1 is LNHNV and CDR2 is YYDKDF (reference sequence). Trimming removed 0 bases at V and 7 bases at J, with 6 bases between. This CDR3 has 12 amino acids. Written as DNA, the CDR3 is TGTGCCACCAGCAGAGATGGAGGGACCCAGTACTTC. Translating gives CATSRDGGTQYF.

V usage is TRBV28 and J usage is TRBJ1-5; no clear D. Trimming cost V 3 bases and J 3 bases, with 12 bases left between them. The CDR3 covers 15 residues. From germline, CDR1 is MDHEN and CDR2 SYDVKM. The CDR3 DNA reads TGTGCCAGCAGTTTGGCGTCAGGCACCAATCAGCCCCAGCATTTT. Translation: CASSLASGTNQPQHF.

The V gene is TRBV2, the J gene TRBJ2-1; 10 bases fit TRBD2. Trimming took 0 bases from V and 9 from J; bases not matched to a gene: 11. The CDR3 length is 17 residues. Germline-derived CDR1 and CDR2 are SNHLY and FYNNEI. Here the CDR3 DNA reads TGTGCCAGCAGTGAAGCGCTTAGCGGGAGGCCGGGGGGTGAGCAGTTCTTC. Translation gives CASSEALSGRPGGEQFF.

There are a few counts of this clone. V gene TRBV7-9 combines with J gene TRBJ2-5; possibly TRBD2 for D (6 bases). Germline V gene lookup returns CDR1 SEHNR and CDR2 FQNEAQ (reference sequence). The V end lost 5 bases, the J end lost 5 bases, and 15 bases lay between the germline ends. The CDR3 is 14 amino acids. The CDR3, as DNA: TGTGCCAGCAGCCTCGGGACTGGGGACGAGACCCAGTACTTC. Translated, it gives CASSLGTGDETQYF.

This clone showed up just a few times. CDR3 coding DNA: TGTGCTAGTGGTTTGGTACCTACTAGCGGGAGCCATGAGCAGTTCTTC. Its protein product is CASGLVPTSGSHEQFF. The J gene is TRBJ2-1, the V gene TRBV12-5; TRBD2 matches 11 bases. The CDR3 is 16 amino acids. Trimming cost V 0 bases and J 8 bases; bases outside gene matches: 6. Looked up from germline, CDR1 is LGHNT and CDR2 is FRNRAP.

This clone has a handful of counts. The gene calls are TRBV5-8 and TRBJ2-2, with D tentatively TRBD1 (6 bases). Trimming stripped 4 bases from V and 1 base from J, with 11 bases between. The CDR3 is made up of 15 amino acids. Germline values: CDR1 SGHTS, CDR2 YDEGEE. The CDR3 DNA reads as TGTGCCAGCAGCCCACAGGGTTGGAACACCGGGGAGCTGTTTTTT. Translating gives CASSPQGWNTGELFF. Full variable domain (missing parts from reference TRBV5-8 and TRBJ2-2): EAGVTQSPTHLIKTRGQQATLRCSPISGHTSVYWYQQALGLGLQFLLWYDEGEERNRGNFPPRFSGRQFPNYSSELNVNALELEDSALYLCASSPQGWNTGELFFGEGSRLTVL.

The rearrangement uses TRBV10-3 and TRBJ2-1; 8 bases are shared with TRBD2. Trimming removed 2 bases from V and 7 bases from J; junction bases left unmatched: 4. This CDR3 region has 14 residues. Per germline, CDR1 ENHRY and CDR2 SYGVKD. The CDR3 is CAISETSGGNEQFF. CDR3 DNA: TGTGCCATCAGTGAGACTAGCGGAGGGAATGAGCAGTTCTTC.

The chain employs TRBV7-9 and TRBJ1-2, with TRBD1 as a possible D gene (6 bases). The CDR3 contains 14 residues. Germline V CDR1 and CDR2: SEHNR, FQNEAQ (reference sequence). The V gene lost 5 bases and the J gene lost 5 bases, with 15 bases spanning the gap. This CDR3 reads CASSHQQGTYGYTF. CDR3 coding DNA: TGTGCCAGCAGCCATCAGCAGGGGACGTATGGCTACACCTTC.

V is TRBV5-4 and J is TRBJ2-1, with TRBD2 matching 12 bases. Germline V gene lookup returns CDR1 SGHNT and CDR2 YYREEE (reference sequence). The J segment lost 4 bases and the V segment lost 2 bases, leaving 13 bases of the junction unmatched. The CDR3 loop spans 19 amino acids. The CDR3, as DNA: TGTGCCAGCAGCTTCCCGGGACTAGCGGGTCTTATGACTTACAATGAGCAGTTCTTC. It codes for CASSFPGLAGLMTYNEQFF.

A few counts support this clone. The gene calls are TRBV6-5 and TRBJ1-3, with D unresolved. This CDR3 has 14 residues. Germline V gene sequence: CDR1 MNHEY, CDR2 SVGAGI. Trimming stripped 4 bases from V and 3 bases from J, with 10 bases between. The CDR3 DNA reads as TGTGCCAGCAGTTCCGCGAGACTTGGAAACACCATATATTTT. It codes for CASSSARLGNTIYF.

The chain employs TRBV7-3 and TRBJ2-1, with TRBD2 identical over 16 bases. Germline CDR1 SGHTA, CDR2 FQGTGA. The CDR3 covers 16 residues. V lost 5 bases and J lost 9; bases outside the gene matches: 7. The DNA of the CDR3 is TGTGCCAGCAGCCCCGGGACTAGCGGGAGGGCCCTTGAGCAGTTCTTC. This encodes CASSPGTSGRALEQFF.

The chain recombines TRBV5-4 with TRBJ2-7; D possibly corresponds to TRBD2 (6 bases). Germline V lookup: CDR1 SGHNT, CDR2 YYREEE (reference sequence). This CDR3 is 14 amino acids long. V was clipped by 4 bases and J by 0 bases, with 11 bases between them. CDR3 loop: CASSRDLSSYEQYF. CDR3 DNA: TGTGCCAGCAGCCGGGACTTGAGCTCCTACGAGCAGTACTTC.

The genes are TRBV5-1 and TRBJ2-5; D is unresolved. The CDR3 length is 12 residues. CDR1 and CDR2 from the germline V gene are SGHRS and YFSETQ. Trimming took off 5 bases at V and 2 bases at J, with 7 bases between the two ends. CDR3 DNA: TGCGCCAGCAGGGCCAGACAAGAGACCCAGTACTTC. This sequence encodes CASRARQETQYF.

The chain has TRBV18 and TRBJ2-1; 7 nucleotides line up with TRBD2. The CDR3 spans 15 residues. V dropped 1 base and J dropped 5; count of bases not matched to a gene: 5. Per the germline V gene, CDR1 is KGHSH and CDR2 is LQKENI. CDR3 protein: CASSPLTGTNNEQFF. The CDR3 bases are TGTGCCAGCTCACCACTTACGGGGACTAACAATGAGCAGTTCTTC.

The chain has TRBV27 and TRBJ2-7, with D possibly being TRBD1 (6 bases). Germline lookup yields CDR1 MNHEY and CDR2 SMNVEV (reference sequence). The length of the CDR3 is 14 residues. V was shortened by 0 bases and J by 7 bases, with 13 bases between the two germline ends. The DNA of the CDR3 is TGTGCCAGCAGTTTATCTGCCCGAACAGGGGAGCAGTACTTC. The encoded protein is CASSLSARTGEQYF.